These 3 T cell receptor beta chains were all obtained from the same sample, sequenced in a study of identical twins. MiXCR, run by TCRdb on the 5' RACE reads, gives a single entry per CDR3 protein. The sample carries around 480,000 distinct CDR3 sequences, approximately 15% recorded once. The data were also submitted as part of a second study, on yellow fever vaccine responses in identical twins.

Material for sequencing was CD4+ T cells sorted from blood. Every receptor here comes from a woman aged 18-29 years in good health.

This sequence joins TRBV6-1 and TRBJ2-1; possibly TRBD2 for D (5 bases). CDR3 length: 13 residues. Germline CDR1 MNHNS, CDR2 SASEGT. Trimming stripped 6 bases from V and 4 bases from J, with 10 bases between. CDR3 in amino acids: CASSPPGYNEQFF. The CDR3 DNA follows: TGTGCCAGCAGCCCTCCGGGATACAATGAGCAGTTCTTC.

The V call is TRBV20-1, the J call TRBJ2-7; 8 nucleotides agree with TRBD2. Germline V gene lookup returns CDR1 DFQATT and CDR2 SNEGSKA (reference sequence). The CDR3 covers 13 residues. V trimming: 8 bases; J trimming: 0 bases; junction bases outside the gene matches: 6. As DNA, the CDR3 is TGCAGTCCTTATAGCGGGACCTCCTACGAGCAGTACTTC. As protein: CSPYSGTSYEQYF.

This clonotype was recorded a few times. The V call is TRBV5-1, the J call TRBJ2-1; 8 bases align to TRBD1. This CDR3 is built from 15 residues. With 0 bases clipped from V and 6 bases from J, the junction kept 5 bases outside the gene matches. Germline loops: CDR1 SGHRS, CDR2 YFSETQ. CDR3 residues: CASSLEAGGFNEQFF. The CDR3 DNA reads as TGCGCCAGCAGCTTGGAGGCAGGGGGCTTCAATGAGCAGTTCTTC.